One sample yielded the 4 T cell receptor beta chains listed below, sequenced in a study of naive and memory T cell subsets. Two oligonucleotides, mixed equimolar, formed the beta constant-region primer covering TRBC1 and TRBC2. TCRdb ran MiXCR on the UMI-ligation and nested PCR reads and lists one entry per CDR3 protein. This table has around 160,000 distinct CDR3 sequences, about a sixth appearing once. The specimen sequenced was naive CD4+ T cells from blood. These receptors all stem from a human donor in good health.

This clonotype was counted many times. The chain carries TRBV12-3 or TRBV12-4 and TRBJ1-4, with TRBD1 matching over 9 bases. With V trimmed by 6 bases and J by 6 bases, 2 bases remained unmatched. The CDR3 contains 13 residues. In DNA form, the CDR3 reads TGTGCCAGCAGGGGACAGGGTTATGAAAAACTGTTTTTT. This sequence encodes CASRGQGYEKLFF.

This clonotype was counted many times. The chain combines TRBV18 with TRBJ1-1; D is ambiguous. V lost 2 bases and J lost 0, with 4 bases in between. Germline CDR1 is KGHSH and CDR2 is LQKENI. The CDR3 has 13 residues. As DNA, the CDR3 is TGTGCCAGCTCACCATATTTGAACACTGAAGCTTTCTTT. Translation gives CASSPYLNTEAFF. Supplemented by reference TRBV18 and TRBJ1-1, the full variable domain reads NAGVMQNPRHLVRRRGQEARLRCSPMKGHSHVYWYRQLPEEGLKFMVYLQKENIIDESGMPKERFSAEFPKEGPSILRIQQVVRGDSAAYFCASSPYLNTEAFFGQGTRLTVV.

This clonotype turned up a few times. The V and J genes are TRBV28 and TRBJ2-7, with D maybe TRBD1 (5 bases). CDR3 length: 13 amino acids. Trimming took 7 bases from V and 3 from J, leaving 13 bases between them. Germline CDR1 and CDR2: MDHEN and SYDVKM. The CDR3 region is CASTVKGLYEQYF. The CDR3 DNA is TGTGCCAGCACCGTAAAGGGGCTCTACGAGCAGTACTTC.

The V and J genes are TRBV5-4 and TRBJ2-3; 10 nucleotides line up with TRBD2. The CDR3 is 16 residues long. CDR1 and CDR2 from the germline V gene are SGHNT and YYREEE (reference sequence). Trimming at V came to 6 bases and at J to 1 base, leaving 8 bases not matched to a gene. CDR3 nucleotides: TGTGCCAGCACCTCATGGCTAGCGGGAGGCACAGATACGCAGTATTTT. Translation: CASTSWLAGGTDTQYF.